This T cell receptor beta chain stems from a study of blood T cell repertoires in COVID-19. Across the study: The United States, Italy and Spain provided the acute and convalescent COVID-19 samples. Sources were T cells, B-cell-depleted T cells, or PBMCs; the material itself was cDNA or gDNA.

The CDR3 spans 16 residues. The germline V gene encodes CDR1 SGHVS and CDR2 FNYEAQ. The V and J ends lost 1 base and 0 bases respectively, with 12 bases between them. Authors' processing steps: The assay estimated nucleated cells by amplifying reference gene primers. Using immunoSEQ multiplex PCR, the repertoire was profiled, and TCRdb retains in-frame clones only, with some absent. D and trimming were read from the DNA, whereas the V and J calls and clone size are those reported in that table. This sample carries approximately 26,000 clones, more than 75% of them seen once, and the ten largest clones take about 13%.

Sequencing used peripheral blood. This receptor was taken from a human donor in a cohort sampled during active COVID-19. The donor label of this sample is uncertain. The chain has TRBV7-6 and TRBJ2-5, with unresolved D. The CDR3 DNA reads TGTGCCAGCAGCTTAGGAGGTAACCCGTACCAAGAGACCCAGTACTTC. As protein: CASSLGGNPYQETQYF.